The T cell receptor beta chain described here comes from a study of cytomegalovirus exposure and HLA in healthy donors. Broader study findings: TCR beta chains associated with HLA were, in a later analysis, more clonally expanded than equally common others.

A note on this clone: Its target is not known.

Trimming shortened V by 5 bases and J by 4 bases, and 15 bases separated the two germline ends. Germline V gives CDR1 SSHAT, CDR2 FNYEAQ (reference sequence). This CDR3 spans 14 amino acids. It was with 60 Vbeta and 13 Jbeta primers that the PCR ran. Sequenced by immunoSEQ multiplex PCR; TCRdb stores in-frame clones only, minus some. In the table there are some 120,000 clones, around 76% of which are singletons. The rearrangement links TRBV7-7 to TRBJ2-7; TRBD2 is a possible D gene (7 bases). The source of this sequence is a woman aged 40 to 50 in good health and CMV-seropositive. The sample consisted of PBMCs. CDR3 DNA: TGTGCCAGCAGCCCTGGGGGGGGCCGGTACGAGCAGTACTTC. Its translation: CASSPGGGRYEQYF.